This TCR beta chain was identified during a study of Tregs in tolerant kidney transplant recipients. Study-level results: Some patients' samples used different primers over time, so nucleotide sequences weren't comparable. Few patients were studied, so findings need validation in larger groups. Biological reproducibility was not directly addressed in this study.

Per the germline V gene, CDR1 is LNHDA and CDR2 is SQIVND (reference sequence). CDR3 length: 16 residues. Trimming at V came to 4 bases and at J to 3 bases, leaving 6 bases not matched to a gene. For this clone: No antigen is known for it. The missing CDR3 end, 3 residues past where the read stops, is filled in from the germline J gene.

Recipients received nonmyeloablative bone marrow transplants from related graft donors, with transient mixed chimerism. Thawed PBMCs were FACS-sorted into unstimulated CD4+CD25+CD127- regulatory T cells, CD4+CD25- non-regulatory cells, CD4 and CD8 cells. The method was immunoSEQ multiplex PCR; TCRdb's version includes in-frame clones alone and lacks a portion of them. The repertoire shows about 31,000 clones; the top ten hold 1.8%. The sequencing used CD4+ T cells from blood (PBMCs), collected 24 months after the transplant. The chain employs TRBV19 and TRBJ2-5; 12 nucleotides agree with TRBD1. The clonotype was recovered from a human patient who received a combined kidney and bone marrow transplant. The T cells may come from the graft donor. Partial CDR3 DNA: TGTGCCAGTAGTAAGGGACAGGGGGCGCGGGAAGAGACC. Protein: CASSKGQGAREET. The CDR3 in its entirety is CASSKGQGAREETQYF.